This section outlines one TCR beta chain sequence together with its context. Trimming removed 2 bases from V and 1 base from J, with 9 bases in between. This CDR3 has 14 residues. Germline assignment: CDR1 SGHKS and CDR2 YYEKEE (reference sequence). The Seattle patients joined while their infection was active and were tracked longitudinally afterward. The sample comes from a study of blood T cell repertoires in COVID-19. As for the study in general: Acute-phase and convalescent COVID-19 samples originated in the United States, Italy and Spain. Nucleic acid was either cDNA or gDNA, and it came from T cells, B-cell-depleted T cells, or PBMCs.

As processed by the authors: Estimation of nucleated cell counts was performed using reference gene primer amplification. Profiled with immunoSEQ multiplex PCR; TCRdb holds only in-frame clones, not every one. The V and J calls and clone size are taken from that table; D and trimming were inferred from the DNA. The sample carries about 300,000 clones, under 90% recorded once. The chain carries TRBV5-5 and TRBJ1-1, with D hard to call. Sequenced material: peripheral blood. This clonotype was sampled from a woman in her twenties or thirties with COVID-19, enrolled during active disease. The CDR3 bases are TGTGCCAGCAGCTTTGGCAGGTCGAACACTGAAGCTTTCTTT. Translation: CASSFGRSNTEAFF.